This is a list of T cell receptor beta chains from one sample in a study of Graves' ophthalmopathy and Graves' hyperthyroidism. In TCRdb, the multiplex PCR reads were re-called with MiXCR into one record per CDR3 protein. The data contain over a million distinct CDR3 sequences, 36% of them singletons. Input material: peripheral blood or thyroid tissue (not recorded which). The source of these receptors is an adult man with Graves' hyperthyroidism. The CDR3 runs from the conserved cysteine through the conserved F or W. A D gene is named only where the DNA matches it firmly. The size field is filled for only some rows; it gives once, few, many or a size class.

size | J | D | V | DNA | CDR3
- | TRBJ1-4 | TRBD1 | TRBV12-3/TRBV12-4 | TGTGCCAGCAGTCCGGGACAGGGTAGAGCTAATGAAAAACTGTTTTTT | CASSPGQGRANEKLFF
many | TRBJ2-7 | TRBD2 | TRBV20-1 | TGCAGTGCTAACCCCAGGGCGGGAGGGCCTTACGAGCAGTACTTC | CSANPRAGGPYEQYF
many | TRBJ2-7 | - | TRBV20-1 | TGCAGCATACCCACATCCTACGAGCAGTACTTC | CSIPTSYEQYF
- | TRBJ2-5 | - | TRBV2 | TGTGCCAGCAGAAGGGGGGGGGGCCAGTACTTC | CASRRGGGQYF
- | TRBJ1-2 | - | TRBV10-3 | TGTGCCATCAGTTGGCGAGACGACAGCTATGGCTACACCTTC | CAISWRDDSYGYTF
few | TRBJ2-7 | TRBD2 | TRBV20-1 | TGCAGTGCCCATAACCCTAGCGGGAGGGCCAGTGTCGAGCAGTACTTC | CSAHNPSGRASVEQYF
- | TRBJ1-2 | - | TRBV10-3 | TGTGCCAGCAGTGATTCCCACGGGAGGCTTTATGGCTACACCTTC | CASSDSHGRLYGYTF
- | TRBJ2-6 | TRBD1 | TRBV2 | TGTGCCAGCAAGGGACAGGGGACTAGGGCCAACGTCCTGACTTTC | CASKGQGTRANVLTF
many | TRBJ2-5 | - | TRBV24-1 | TGTGCCACCAGTCGGACACACCAAGAGACCCAGTACTTC | CATSRTHQETQYF
few | TRBJ2-7 | - | TRBV20-1 | TGCAGTGCTAGACCCGATGGAGGGTGGCCCTCCTACGAGCAGTACTTC | CSARPDGGWPSYEQYF
- | TRBJ2-5 | TRBD1 | TRBV10-3 | TGTGCCATCAGTACCGGGACAGGGGGCGAGGAGACCCAGTACTTC | CAISTGTGGEETQYF
many | TRBJ1-2 | - | TRBV19 | TGTGCCAGTAGTTACGGACGGGGGAACTATGGCTACACCTTC | CASSYGRGNYGYTF
few | TRBJ1-1 | - | TRBV15 | TGTGCCACCAGCGTGGGGTACAGGAGCAATGAAGCTTTCTTT | CATSVGYRSNEAFF
- | TRBJ1-6 | - | TRBV7-9 | TGTGCCAGCAGCCCCAGGGGTAGGCCCTATAATTCACCCCTCCACTTT | CASSPRGRPYNSPLHF
- | TRBJ1-6 | - | TRBV7-9 | TGTGCCAGCAGCTTAGCAGCGGTACAGGGCGGGAATTCACCCCTCCACTTT | CASSLAAVQGGNSPLHF
many | TRBJ1-5 | - | TRBV19 | TGTGCCAGTAGTATTCACGATCAGCCCCAGCATTTT | CASSIHDQPQHF
- | TRBJ1-4 | - | TRBV7-9 | - | CASSSPRDRGLKNCFF
few | TRBJ2-4 | - | TRBV15 | TGTGCCACCAGCGGAATCGAGGTGAACATTCAGTACTTC | CATSGIEVNIQYF
few | TRBJ2-7 | - | TRBV14 | TGTGCCAGCAGCCCAATTCGGGGCTACGAGCAGTACTTC | CASSPIRGYEQYF
- | TRBJ2-5 | - | TRBV19 | TGTGCCAGTAGTATATTGGGGGGCCAAGAGACCCAGTACTTC | CASSILGGQETQYF
- | TRBJ1-5 | TRBD1 | TRBV5-1 | TGCGCCAGCAGCTTGGCGTCGGGACAGGGACCTGAGCAGCCCCAGCATTTT | CASSLASGQGPEQPQHF
few | TRBJ1-6 | TRBD1 | TRBV6-1 | TGTGCCAGCAGATACCGGGACAGGGGCACGAATTCACCCCTCCACTTT | CASRYRDRGTNSPLHF
few | TRBJ1-6 | TRBD1 | TRBV28 | TGTGCCAGCAGTTTATGGCAGGGGGGAAATTCACCCCTCCACTTT | CASSLWQGGNSPLHF
- | TRBJ2-7 | - | TRBV10-2 | TGCGCCAGCAGTGCCAGCAGCTTAGCTGTCCGCGGCTACGAGCAGTACTTC | CASSASSLAVRGYEQYF
many | TRBJ2-5 | - | TRBV29-1 | TGCAGCGGTCACAGGGCTCGAGAGACCCAGTACTTC | CSGHRARETQYF
few | TRBJ2-5 | TRBD1 | TRBV30 | TGTGCCTGGAGTGTAGGAGCAGGGGGAGAGACCCAGTACTTC | CAWSVGAGGETQYF
- | TRBJ2-5 | TRBD1 | TRBV5-1 | TGCGCCAGCAGCAATAGGGACAGGGGTGGCCAAGAGACCCAGTACTTC | CASSNRDRGGQETQYF
many | TRBJ1-1 | - | TRBV12-3/TRBV12-4 | TGTGCCAGCAGCCGTAAGACAGTCACTGAAGCTTTCTTT | CASSRKTVTEAFF
few | TRBJ1-5 | TRBD1 | TRBV20-1 | TGCAGTGCCATTACAGGGGAAGGGGGCAATCAGCCCCAGCATTTT | CSAITGEGGNQPQHF
- | TRBJ2-5 | - | TRBV20-1 | TGCAGTGCTAGTGAGGGGGAAGAGACCCAGTACTTC | CSASEGEETQYF
many | TRBJ2-6 | - | TRBV11-2 | TGTGCCAGCAGCTTAGTGGCCAGACTCTCTGGGGCCAACGTCCTGACTTTC | CASSLVARLSGANVLTF
many | TRBJ2-7 | TRBD1 | TRBV2 | TGTGCCAGCATTGGGACAGCCTCCTACGAGCAGTACTTC | CASIGTASYEQYF
many | TRBJ2-5 | - | TRBV7-6 | TGTGCCAGCAGCTTAGTTTCTGGGGGGGAGACCCAGTACTTC | CASSLVSGGETQYF
few | TRBJ2-7 | - | TRBV28 | TGTGCCAGCCGGGACGGATCGGTTGAGCAGTACTTC | CASRDGSVEQYF
few | TRBJ1-6 | - | TRBV20-1 | TGCAGTCCAGCGGGAAGGCTCCGATTATATTCACCCCTCCACTTT | CSPAGRLRLYSPLHF
many | TRBJ2-2 | - | TRBV9 | TGTGCCAGCAGCGTAGCTCGGGTGGGCCTGACCGGGGAGCTGTTTTTT | CASSVARVGLTGELFF
- | TRBJ2-5 | TRBD1 | TRBV5-1 | TGCGCCAGCAGCTTGGGAATTGGGGGACAGCTACAAGAGACCCAGTACTTC | CASSLGIGGQLQETQYF
many | TRBJ1-2 | - | TRBV19 | TGTGCCAGTAGTATGGGCAGCCTCATCGGCTACACCTTC | CASSMGSLIGYTF
- | TRBJ2-5 | - | TRBV7-9 | TGTGCCAGCAGCGACTCCGAAAGGGGAGAGACCCAGTACTTC | CASSDSERGETQYF
many | TRBJ2-5 | - | TRBV25-1 | TGTGCCAGCGACAAGGGAGAGACTAGTACTGGAGAGACCCAGTACTTC | CASDKGETSTGETQYF
- | TRBJ1-1 | TRBD1 | TRBV5-1 | TGCGCCAGCACGGGACAGCGGGGTGGGACTGAAGCTTTCTTT | CASTGQRGGTEAFF
many | TRBJ1-3 | - | TRBV4-2 | TGTGCCAGCAGCCAAGACAGGGCCAACACCATATATTTT | CASSQDRANTIYF
many | TRBJ1-2 | - | TRBV19 | TGTGCCAGTAGTATCCAGGGAACCTATGGCTACACCTTC | CASSIQGTYGYTF
few | TRBJ1-1 | TRBD1 | TRBV19 | TGTGCCAGTAGTCAGGGGGGGTGGGCGTCCCCCGAAGCTTTCTTT | CASSQGGWASPEAFF
many | TRBJ2-7 | - | TRBV15 | TGTGCCACCAGCAGAGTTCGGAACGAGCAGTACTTC | CATSRVRNEQYF
- | TRBJ2-5 | - | TRBV9 | TGTGCCAGCAGCGAAGGGAAGGGGGGGACAGCCCCGGAGACCCAGTACTTC | CASSEGKGGTAPETQYF
many | TRBJ1-1 | - | TRBV7-8 | TGTGCCAGCAGCGGCCAACGGACGGCTTGGTCCATGAACACTGAAGCTTTCTTT | CASSGQRTAWSMNTEAFF
many | TRBJ1-6 | TRBD1 | TRBV6-5 | TGTGCCAGCAGTCGCGGACAGGGGGATAATTCACCCCTCCACTTT | CASSRGQGDNSPLHF
- | TRBJ1-2 | - | TRBV5-6 | TGTGCCAGCAGCTTTTTACAGTTCACCAACTATGGCTACACCTTC | CASSFLQFTNYGYTF
- | TRBJ2-5 | - | TRBV6-6 | TGTGCCAGCAGTTACCTTGGCCGCTCAAATCGAGAGACCCAGTACTTC | CASSYLGRSNRETQYF
few | TRBJ2-1 | - | TRBV25-1 | TGTGCCAGCAGTGGCCTCCGCGAGCAGTTCTTC | CASSGLREQFF
many | TRBJ1-2 | TRBD1 | TRBV20-1 | TGCAGTGCTAGAGAAAGACAGGGTGCAGGGGGCTACACCTTC | CSARERQGAGGYTF
many | TRBJ1-1 | TRBD1 | TRBV29-1 | TGCAGCATGAGACAGGGGTTTGGTGAAGCTTTCTTT | CSMRQGFGEAFF
many | TRBJ2-7 | - | TRBV5-1 | TGCGCCAGCAGCTTGGTCTATTGGTGGGACGACGTCTACGAGCAGTACTTC | CASSLVYWWDDVYEQYF